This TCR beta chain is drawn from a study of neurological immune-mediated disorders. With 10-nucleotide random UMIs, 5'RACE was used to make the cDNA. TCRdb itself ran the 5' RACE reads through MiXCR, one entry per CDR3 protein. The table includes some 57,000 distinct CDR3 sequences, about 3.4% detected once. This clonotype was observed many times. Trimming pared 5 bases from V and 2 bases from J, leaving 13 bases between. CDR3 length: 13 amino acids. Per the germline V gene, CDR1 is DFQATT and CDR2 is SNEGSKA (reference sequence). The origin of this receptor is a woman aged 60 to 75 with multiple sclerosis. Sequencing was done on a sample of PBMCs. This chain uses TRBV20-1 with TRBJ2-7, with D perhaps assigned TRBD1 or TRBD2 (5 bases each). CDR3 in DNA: TGCAGTGCTGCTTGGGACGCCGCCTACGAGCAGTACTTC. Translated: CSAAWDAAYEQYF.